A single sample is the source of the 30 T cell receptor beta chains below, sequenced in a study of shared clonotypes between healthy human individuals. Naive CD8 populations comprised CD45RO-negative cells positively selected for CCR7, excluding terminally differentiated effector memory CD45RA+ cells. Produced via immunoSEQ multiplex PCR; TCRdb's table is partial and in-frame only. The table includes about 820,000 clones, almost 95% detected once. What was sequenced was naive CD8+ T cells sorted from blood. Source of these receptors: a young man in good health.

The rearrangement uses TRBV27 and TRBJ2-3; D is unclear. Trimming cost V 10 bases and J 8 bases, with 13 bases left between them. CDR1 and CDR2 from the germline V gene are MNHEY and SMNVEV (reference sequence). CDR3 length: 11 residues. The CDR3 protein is CATKSSSTQYF. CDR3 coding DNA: TGTGCCACCAAGAGTAGTTCTACGCAGTATTTT.

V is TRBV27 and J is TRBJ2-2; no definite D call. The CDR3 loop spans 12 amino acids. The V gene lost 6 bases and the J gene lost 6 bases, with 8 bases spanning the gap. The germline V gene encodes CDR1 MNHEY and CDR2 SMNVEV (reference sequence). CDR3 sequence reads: CASRELAGELFF. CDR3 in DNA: TGTGCCAGCAGGGAGCTCGCCGGGGAGCTGTTTTTT.

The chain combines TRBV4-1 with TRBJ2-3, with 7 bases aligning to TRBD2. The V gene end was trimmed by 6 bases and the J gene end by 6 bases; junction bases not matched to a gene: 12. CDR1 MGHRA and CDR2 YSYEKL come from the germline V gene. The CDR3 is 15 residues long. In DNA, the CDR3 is TGCGCCAGCAGTCAGGAGGGAGGGCCTGGGGATACGCAGTATTTT. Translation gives CASSQEGGPGDTQYF.

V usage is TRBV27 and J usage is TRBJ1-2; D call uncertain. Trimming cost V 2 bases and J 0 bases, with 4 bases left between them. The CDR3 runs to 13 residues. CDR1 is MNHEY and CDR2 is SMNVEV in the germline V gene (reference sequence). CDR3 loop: CASSLKANYGYTF. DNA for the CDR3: TGTGCCAGCAGTTTAAAGGCTAACTATGGCTACACCTTC.

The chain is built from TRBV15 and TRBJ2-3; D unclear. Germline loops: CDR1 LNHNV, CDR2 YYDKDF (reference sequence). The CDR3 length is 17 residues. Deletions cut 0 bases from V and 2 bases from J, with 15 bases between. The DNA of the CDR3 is TGTGCCACCAGCAGAGATGGTGGGGATCGAAACACAGATACGCAGTATTTT. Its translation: CATSRDGGDRNTDTQYF.

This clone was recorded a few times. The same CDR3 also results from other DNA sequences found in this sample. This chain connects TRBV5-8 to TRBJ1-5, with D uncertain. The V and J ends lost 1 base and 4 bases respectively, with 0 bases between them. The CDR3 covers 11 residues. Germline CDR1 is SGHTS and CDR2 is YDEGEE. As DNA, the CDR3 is TGTGCCAGCAGCTTGAATCAGCCCCAGCATTTT. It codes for CASSLNQPQHF.

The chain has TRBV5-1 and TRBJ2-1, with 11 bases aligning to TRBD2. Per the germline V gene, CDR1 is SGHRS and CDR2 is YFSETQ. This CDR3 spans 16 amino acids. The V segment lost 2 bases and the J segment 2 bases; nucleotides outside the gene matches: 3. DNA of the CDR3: TGCGCCAGCAGCTTACTAGCGGGAGAAGCCTACAATGAGCAGTTCTTC. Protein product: CASSLLAGEAYNEQFF. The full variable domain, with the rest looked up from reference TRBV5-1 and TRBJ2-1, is KAGVTQTPRYLIKTRGQQVTLSCSPISGHRSVSWYQQTPGQGLQFLFEYFSETQRNKGNFPGRFSGRQFSNSRSEMNVSTLELGDSALYLCASSLLAGEAYNEQFFGPGTRLTVL.

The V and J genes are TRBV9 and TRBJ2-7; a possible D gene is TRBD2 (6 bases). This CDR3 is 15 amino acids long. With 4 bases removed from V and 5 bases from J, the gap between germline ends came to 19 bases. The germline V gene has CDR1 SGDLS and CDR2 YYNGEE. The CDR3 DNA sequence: TGTGCCAGCAGCCCTGGAGGGAGTAGTCACCACGAGCAGTACTTC. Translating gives CASSPGGSSHHEQYF.

The CDR3 DNA reads TGTGCCAGCAGTCCAGACAGGTATCAGCCCCAGCATTTT. It encodes CASSPDRYQPQHF. The V gene is TRBV27, the J gene TRBJ1-5; D possibly corresponds to TRBD1 (6 bases). Trimming shortened V by 5 bases and J by 5 bases, and 10 bases separated the two germline ends. Germline V gene data show CDR1 as MNHEY and CDR2 as SMNVEV (reference sequence). The CDR3 is made up of 13 amino acids.

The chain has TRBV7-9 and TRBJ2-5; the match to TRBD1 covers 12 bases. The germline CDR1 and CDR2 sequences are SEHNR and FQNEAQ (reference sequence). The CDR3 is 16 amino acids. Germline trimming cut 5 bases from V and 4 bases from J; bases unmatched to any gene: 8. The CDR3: CASSSRDRGRGETQYF. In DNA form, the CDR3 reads TGTGCCAGCAGCAGCCGGGACAGGGGGCGGGGAGAGACCCAGTACTTC. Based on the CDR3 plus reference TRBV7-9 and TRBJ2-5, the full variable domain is DTGVSQNPRHKITKRGQNVTFRCDPISEHNRLYWYRQTLGQGPEFLTYFQNEAQLEKSRLLSDRFSAERPKGSFSTLEIQRTEQGDSAMYLCASSSRDRGRGETQYFGPGTRLLVL.

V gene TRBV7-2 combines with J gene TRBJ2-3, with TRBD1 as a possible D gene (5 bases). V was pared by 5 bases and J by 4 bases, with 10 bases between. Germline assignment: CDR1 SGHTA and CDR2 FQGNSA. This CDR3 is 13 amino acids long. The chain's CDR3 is CASSIPQADTQYF. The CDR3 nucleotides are TGTGCCAGCAGCATCCCACAGGCAGATACGCAGTATTTT.

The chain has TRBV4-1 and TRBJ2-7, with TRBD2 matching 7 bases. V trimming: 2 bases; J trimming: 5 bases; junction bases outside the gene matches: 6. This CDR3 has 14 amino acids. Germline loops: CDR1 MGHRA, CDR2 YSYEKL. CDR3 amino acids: CASSQPGLVHEQYF. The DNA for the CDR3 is TGCGCCAGCAGCCAACCTGGACTAGTGCACGAGCAGTACTTC.

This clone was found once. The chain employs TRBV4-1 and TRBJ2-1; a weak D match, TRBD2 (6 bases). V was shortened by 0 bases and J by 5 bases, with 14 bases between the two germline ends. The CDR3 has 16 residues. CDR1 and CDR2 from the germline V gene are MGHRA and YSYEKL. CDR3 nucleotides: TGCGCCAGCAGCCAAGAGGGGCCGGGACTCAACAATGAGCAGTTCTTC. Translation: CASSQEGPGLNNEQFF.

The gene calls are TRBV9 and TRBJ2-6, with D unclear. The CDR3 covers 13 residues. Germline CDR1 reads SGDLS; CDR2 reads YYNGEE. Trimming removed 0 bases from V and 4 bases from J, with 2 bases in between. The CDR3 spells CASSVEGANVLTF. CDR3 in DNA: TGTGCCAGCAGCGTAGAAGGGGCCAACGTCCTGACTTTC.

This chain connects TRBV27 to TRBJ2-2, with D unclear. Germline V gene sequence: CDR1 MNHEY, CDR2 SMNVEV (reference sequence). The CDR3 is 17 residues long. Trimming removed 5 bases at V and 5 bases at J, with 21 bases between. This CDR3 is CASSVGSFGLGTGELFF. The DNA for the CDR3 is TGTGCCAGCAGTGTCGGGTCTTTCGGATTAGGGACCGGGGAGCTGTTTTTT.

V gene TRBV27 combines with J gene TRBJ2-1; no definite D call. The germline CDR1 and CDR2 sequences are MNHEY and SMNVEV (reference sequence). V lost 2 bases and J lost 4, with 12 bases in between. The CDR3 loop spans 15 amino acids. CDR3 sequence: CASSLGRVEYNEQFF. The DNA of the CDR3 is TGTGCCAGCAGTTTAGGTCGCGTCGAGTACAATGAGCAGTTCTTC.

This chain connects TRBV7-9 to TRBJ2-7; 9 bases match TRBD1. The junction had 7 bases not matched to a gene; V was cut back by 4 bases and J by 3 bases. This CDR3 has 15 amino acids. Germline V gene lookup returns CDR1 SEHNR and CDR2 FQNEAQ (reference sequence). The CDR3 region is CASSSGTGINYEQYF. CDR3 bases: TGTGCCAGCAGCTCCGGGACAGGGATTAACTACGAGCAGTACTTC.

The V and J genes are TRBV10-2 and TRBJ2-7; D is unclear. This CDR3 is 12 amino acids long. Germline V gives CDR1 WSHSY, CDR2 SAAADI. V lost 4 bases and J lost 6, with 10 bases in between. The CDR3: CASSARSFEQYF. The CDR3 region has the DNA TGCGCCAGCAGTGCAAGGTCTTTCGAGCAGTACTTC.

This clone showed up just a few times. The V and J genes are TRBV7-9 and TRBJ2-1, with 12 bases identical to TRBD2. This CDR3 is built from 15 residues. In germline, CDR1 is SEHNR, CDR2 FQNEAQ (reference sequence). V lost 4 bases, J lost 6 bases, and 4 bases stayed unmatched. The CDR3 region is CASSSPTSGSNEQFF. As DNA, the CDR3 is TGTGCCAGCAGCTCCCCGACTAGCGGGAGCAATGAGCAGTTCTTC.

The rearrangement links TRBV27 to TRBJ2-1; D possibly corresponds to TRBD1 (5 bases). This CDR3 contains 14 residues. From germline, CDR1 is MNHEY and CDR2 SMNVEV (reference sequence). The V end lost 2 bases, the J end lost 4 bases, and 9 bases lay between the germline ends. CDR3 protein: CASSLVSGYNEQFF. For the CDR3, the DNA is TGTGCCAGCAGTTTAGTGTCAGGGTACAATGAGCAGTTCTTC.

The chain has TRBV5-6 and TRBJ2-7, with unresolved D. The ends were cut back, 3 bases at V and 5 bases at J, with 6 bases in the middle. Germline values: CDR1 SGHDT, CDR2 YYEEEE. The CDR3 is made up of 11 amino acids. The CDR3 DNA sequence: TGTGCCAGCAGCTCCTATAACGAGCAGTACTTC. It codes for CASSSYNEQYF.

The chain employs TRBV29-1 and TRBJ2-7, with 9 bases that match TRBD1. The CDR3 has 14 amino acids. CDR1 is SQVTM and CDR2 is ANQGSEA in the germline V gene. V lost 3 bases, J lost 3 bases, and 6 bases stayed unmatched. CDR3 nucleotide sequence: TGCAGCGTTGAGGAGGGACAGGGACTCTACGAGCAGTACTTC. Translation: CSVEEGQGLYEQYF.

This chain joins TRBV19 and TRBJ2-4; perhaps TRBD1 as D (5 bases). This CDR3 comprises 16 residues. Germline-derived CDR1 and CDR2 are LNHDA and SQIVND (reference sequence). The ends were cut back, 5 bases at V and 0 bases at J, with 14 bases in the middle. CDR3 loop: CASSPRQWGAKNIQYF. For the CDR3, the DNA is TGTGCCAGTAGTCCAAGACAGTGGGGAGCCAAAAACATTCAGTACTTC.

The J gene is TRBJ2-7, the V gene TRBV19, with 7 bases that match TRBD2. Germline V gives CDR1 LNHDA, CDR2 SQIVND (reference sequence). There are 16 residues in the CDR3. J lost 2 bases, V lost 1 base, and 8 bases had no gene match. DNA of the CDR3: TGTGCCAGTAGTATAGTCAGCGGGACCTCCCCCTACGAGCAGTACTTC. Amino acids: CASSIVSGTSPYEQYF.

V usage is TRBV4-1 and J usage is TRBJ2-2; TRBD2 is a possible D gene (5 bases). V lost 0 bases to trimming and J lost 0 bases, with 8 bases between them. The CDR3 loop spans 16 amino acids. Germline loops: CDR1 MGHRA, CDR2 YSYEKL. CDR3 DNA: TGCGCCAGCAGCCAAGAAACGGGAACGAACACCGGGGAGCTGTTTTTT. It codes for CASSQETGTNTGELFF.

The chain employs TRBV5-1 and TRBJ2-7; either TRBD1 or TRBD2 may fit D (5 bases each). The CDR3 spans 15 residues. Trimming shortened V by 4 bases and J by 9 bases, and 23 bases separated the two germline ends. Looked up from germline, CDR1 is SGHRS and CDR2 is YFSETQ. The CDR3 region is CASSPQLGTLRWQYF. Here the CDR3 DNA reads TGCGCCAGCAGCCCGCAACTAGGGACCTTACGATGGCAGTACTTC.

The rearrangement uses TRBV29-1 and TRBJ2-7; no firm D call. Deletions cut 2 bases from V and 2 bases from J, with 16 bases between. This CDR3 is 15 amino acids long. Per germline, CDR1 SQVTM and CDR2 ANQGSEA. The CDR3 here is CSVEPLLVETYEQYF. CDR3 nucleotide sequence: TGCAGCGTTGAACCCCTTCTCGTTGAAACCTACGAGCAGTACTTC.

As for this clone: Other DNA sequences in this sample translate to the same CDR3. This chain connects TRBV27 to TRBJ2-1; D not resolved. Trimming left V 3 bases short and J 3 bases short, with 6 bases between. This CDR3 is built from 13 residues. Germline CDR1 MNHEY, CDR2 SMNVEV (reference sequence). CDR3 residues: CASSFSSYNEQFF. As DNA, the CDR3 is TGTGCCAGCAGTTTTAGTAGCTACAATGAGCAGTTCTTC.

CDR3 protein: CASSPRNNEKLFF. The CDR3 coding sequence is TGTGCCAGCAGCCCAAGGAATAATGAAAAACTGTTTTTT. The chain is built from TRBV2 and TRBJ1-4; D gene ambiguous. This CDR3 is 13 amino acids long. The V gene lost 6 bases and the J gene lost 4 bases, with 9 bases spanning the gap. From germline, CDR1 is SNHLY and CDR2 FYNNEI.

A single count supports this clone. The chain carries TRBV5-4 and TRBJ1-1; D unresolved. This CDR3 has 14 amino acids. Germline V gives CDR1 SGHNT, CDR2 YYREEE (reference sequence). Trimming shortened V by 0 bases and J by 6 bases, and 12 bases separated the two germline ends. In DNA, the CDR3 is TGTGCCAGCAGCTTGGGGCGGGGTCCCGCTGAAGCTTTCTTT. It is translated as CASSLGRGPAEAFF.